These T cell receptor beta chains were read from a single sample in a study of blood T cells in healthy people across ages. MiXCR, run by TCRdb on the 5' RACE reads, gives a single entry per CDR3 protein. The table has over a million distinct CDR3 sequences, approximately 25% seen once. This sample was shared with a second study, whose subject was T cells of mothers and their children.

The source material was blood. These receptors all come from a girl aged 2 to 9 in good health. Both conserved end residues are part of each CDR3. D genes are given only for firm matches.

d_call v_call cdr3_aa
NA TRBV20-1 CSASAHVYQGTQYF
NA TRBV27 CASSFGFAYEQYF
NA TRBV7-8 CASSLLGEPYQETQYF
TRBD1 TRBV15 CATSRGGQGKTQYF
TRBD2 TRBV29-1 CSVESSGVNTDTQYF
TRBD1 TRBV12-3/TRBV12-4 CASSLPGQGSYEQYF
TRBD2 TRBV12-3/TRBV12-4 CASSPSLAVEQYF
NA TRBV27 CASSLSQGGTQYF
NA TRBV4-1 CASSQDPGASLYGYTF
NA TRBV10-3 CAISGQESYEQYF
NA TRBV27 CASASSLAVEQFF
TRBD1 TRBV15 CATSVTGTEIYGYTF
NA TRBV25-1 CASSELEEDIYNEQFF
TRBD1 TRBV5-1 CASSFNRGHQQTFF
NA TRBV7-9 CASSLRALEETQYF
NA TRBV7-2 CASSLLEGELFF
TRBD1 TRBV2 CASSDIPRDRVYGYTF
TRBD1 TRBV29-1 CSARTGGVRRETQYF
NA TRBV2 CASSTHRGRSNTEAFF
NA TRBV7-2 CASSVVQYSNQPQHF
NA TRBV5-1 CASGGEGAEQYF
TRBD2 TRBV5-1 CASSLGRTRSWGTAGELFF
NA TRBV5-1 CASSLFADSNEKLFF
NA TRBV29-1 CSVETGWKWGEKLFF
NA TRBV29-1 CSVERSIAESYEQYF
NA TRBV20-1 CSARLQGRETQYF
TRBD1 TRBV5-4 CASSWEGTGDTEAFF
NA TRBV6-2/TRBV6-3 CASGENYGYTF